These 14 T cell receptor beta chains were sequenced from one sample in a study of T cell clonality in common variable immunodeficiency. The data were produced by immunoSEQ multiplex PCR, yet TCRdb's version contains in-frame clones alone and is incomplete. There are around 81,000 clones in the sample, none observed a single time. Source material: peripheral blood mononuclear cells. The source is a person aged 18-69 years in good health.

This clone turned up a few times. One junction end does not reproduce the germline sequence, and a read error may be involved. The read gets to within 3 residues of the CDR3 end, and the germline J gene fills in the rest. The rearrangement links TRBV7-7 to TRBJ2-2; D might be TRBD1 (6 bases). The germline V gene has CDR1 SSHAT and CDR2 FNYEAQ (reference sequence). The CDR3 covers 16 residues. The CDR3 DNA, read in part, is TGTGCTAGCAGTCCTGCAGGGGTGCTCAACACCGGGGAG. It encodes CASSPAGVLNTGE. The full-length CDR3 reads as CASSPAGVLNTGELFF.

Many counts were recorded for this clone. The read terminates 3 residues ahead of where the CDR3 ends, so the germline J gene completes it. The rearrangement joins TRBV19 to TRBJ1-1; 7 positions agree with TRBD1. The CDR3 is 13 residues long. V shed 7 bases, J shed 4 bases, and the junction held 6 bases outside the gene matches. Looked up from germline, CDR1 is LNHDA and CDR2 is SQIVND (reference sequence). CDR3 sequence reads: CASKIGGSTEAFF. The part of the CDR3 DNA that was read is TGTGCCAGTAAAATAGGGGGCAGCACTGAA.

Concerning this clone itself: The CDR3 end falls 3 residues outside the read, so it is completed with the germline J gene. The chain is built from TRBV2 and TRBJ2-1, with 9 positions matching TRBD1. With 6 bases clipped from V and 9 bases from J, the junction kept 21 bases outside the gene matches. Germline CDR1 is SNHLY and CDR2 is FYNNEI. This CDR3 has 18 amino acids. The CDR3 loop reads CASSYRTGDVTGGGEQFF. CDR3 DNA (partial): TGTGCCAGCAGCTACCGGACAGGGGACGTGACCGGCGGGGGTGAG. The variable domain in full, with the rest retrieved from reference TRBV2 and TRBJ2-1, is EPEVTQTPSHQVTQMGQEVILRCVPISNHLYFYWYRQILGQKVEFLVSFYNNEISEKSEIFDDQFSVERPDGSNFTLKIRSTKLEDSAMYFCASSYRTGDVTGGGEQFFGPGTRLTVL.

This clone was detected many times. Read data end 3 residues before the CDR3 end; the end is taken from the germline J gene. The rearrangement joins TRBV30 to TRBJ2-3; maybe TRBD2 (5 bases). V was clipped by 0 bases and J by 5 bases, with 6 bases between them. The germline V gene has CDR1 GTSNPN and CDR2 SVGIG (reference sequence). This CDR3 comprises 12 residues. The sequenced CDR3 bases are TGTGCCTGGAGTGTACTAGAAGATACG. It encodes CAWSVLEDT. The entire CDR3 sequence reads CAWSVLEDTQYF. The variable domain in full, with the rest retrieved from reference TRBV30 and TRBJ2-3, is SQTIHQWPATLVQPVGSPLSLECTVEGTSNPNLYWYRQAAGRGLQLLFYSVGIGQISSEVPQNLSASRPQDRQFILSSKKLLLSDSGFYLCAWSVLEDTQYFGPGTRLTVL.

This clone was seen repeatedly, ten times or more. The read finishes 3 residues shy of the CDR3 end, and the germline J gene is used to complete it. V and J are TRBV7-2 and TRBJ2-3; weak D call: TRBD1 (5 bases). V lost 5 bases and J 0 bases, leaving 12 bases between the germline ends. This CDR3 region has 15 residues. CDR1 is SGHTA, CDR2 FQGNSA, per germline. CDR3 DNA, as far as it was read: TGTGCCAGCAGCCCGCAGGGTACTAGCACAGATACG. Amino acid sequence: CASSPQGTSTDT. The complete CDR3 sequence is CASSPQGTSTDTQYF.

There are many counts of this clone. The read terminates 3 residues before the CDR3 end, so the remaining end is supplied by the germline J gene. The chain carries TRBV7-9 and TRBJ2-3; D possibly corresponds to TRBD1 (6 bases). CDR1 SEHNR and CDR2 FQNEAQ come from the germline V gene (reference sequence). This CDR3 spans 14 amino acids. Trimming shortened V by 1 base and J by 2 bases, and 7 bases separated the two germline ends. This CDR3 reads CASSLGDNTDTQYF. The sequenced part of the CDR3 DNA is TGTGCCAGCAGCTTAGGGGACAACACAGATACG.

This clone has ten or more counts. The read gets to within 3 residues of the CDR3 end, and the germline J gene fills in the rest. The chain recombines TRBV19 with TRBJ2-3, with a possible D match to TRBD2 (6 bases). V was trimmed by 6 bases and J by 7 bases, leaving 11 bases between them. Germline V gives CDR1 LNHDA, CDR2 SQIVND (reference sequence). The CDR3 is made up of 12 amino acids. Partial CDR3 DNA: TGTGCCAGTAGCGGGGCGGGGAATACG. It is translated as CASSGAGNT. The entire CDR3 sequence reads CASSGAGNTQYF.

This clone is labeled as medium-sized. The CDR3 end lies 3 residues beyond the end of the read and is filled in from the germline J gene. In the same sample, other DNA sequences code for this CDR3. The chain is built from TRBV20-1 and TRBJ2-3; 7 bases map to TRBD1. The germline gives CDR1 DFQATT, CDR2 SNEGSKA (reference sequence). The CDR3 length is 20 residues. The J segment lost 2 bases and the V segment lost 1 base, leaving 21 bases of the junction unmatched. This CDR3 is CSARASDRDRAMGTTDTQYF. CDR3 DNA, as far as it was read: TGCAGTGCTAGAGCCTCAGACCGAGACAGGGCGATGGGGACCACAGATACG.

This clone was observed at least ten times. The sequenced fragment ends 3 residues before the CDR3 boundary, so the rest is inferred from the germline J gene. The rearrangement uses TRBV20-1 and TRBJ2-7; 9 nucleotides match TRBD2. This CDR3 region has 14 residues. Germline CDR1 and CDR2: DFQATT and SNEGSKA (reference sequence). J was trimmed by 6 bases and V by 4 bases; bases with no gene match: 10. CDR3 bases read: TGCAGTGCTACTCAGCCGGGACTAGCCTTCGAG. It encodes CSATQPGLAFE. In full, the CDR3 reads CSATQPGLAFEQYF.

A word on this clone: Its ends do not fully match the called genes, so a read error is possible. The CDR3 end is not reached by the read, which stops 3 residues before it; the germline J gene fills it in. The identical CDR3 is also encoded by other nucleotide sequences in the sample. This chain joins TRBV7-6 and TRBJ2-1; 8 bases map to TRBD2. The germline gives CDR1 SGHVS, CDR2 FNYEAQ. This CDR3 has 16 amino acids. The sequenced part of the CDR3 DNA is TGTGCCAGTAGCTCAGATTTAGCGGGACGTAGCAATGAG. Protein sequence: CASSSDLAGRSNE. The whole CDR3 protein reads CASSSDLAGRSNEQFF.

This clone showed up many times. The read comes to an end 3 residues before the CDR3 does, leaving the germline J gene to fill in the end. The rearrangement links TRBV29-1 to TRBJ2-7, with 9 bases lining up with TRBD2. This CDR3 has 12 residues. Germline assignment: CDR1 SQVTM and CDR2 ANQGSEA. V lost 5 bases to trimming and J lost 5 bases; unmatched junction nucleotides: 4. This CDR3 reads CSVFSGSHEQYF. The DNA read from the CDR3 is TGCAGCGTTTTTAGCGGGAGTCACGAG.

Regarding this clone: Coverage ceases 3 residues before the CDR3 finishes, and the germline J gene fills in the end. V is TRBV6-2 or TRBV6-3 and J is TRBJ2-7; 10 bases align to TRBD2. Germline trimming cut 6 bases from V and 6 bases from J; bases unmatched to any gene: 11. The CDR3 consists of 15 residues. Germline CDR1 is MNHEY and CDR2 is SVGEGT. The CDR3 bases that were read are TGTGCCAGCAGCGAACTCCTAGCGGGAGTCGGCGAG. Amino acid sequence: CASSELLAGVGE. The full CDR3 protein is CASSELLAGVGEQYF.

This clone was seen repeatedly, ten times or more. The read gets to within 3 residues of the CDR3 end, and the germline J gene fills in the rest. The V and J genes are TRBV20-1 and TRBJ2-5, with TRBD1 as a possible D gene (5 bases). This CDR3 contains 15 residues. Trimming removed 3 bases at V and 0 bases at J, with 14 bases between. The germline V gene encodes CDR1 DFQATT and CDR2 SNEGSKA (reference sequence). The sequenced CDR3 bases are TGCAGTGCTAGCTCCCAGGACAAGTACCAAGAGACC. It codes for CSASSQDKYQET. The complete CDR3 sequence is CSASSQDKYQETQYF.

This clone appeared many times. The CDR3 end falls 3 residues outside the read, so it is completed with the germline J gene. V usage is TRBV20-1 and J usage is TRBJ2-1, with 12 nucleotides matching TRBD2. CDR1 and CDR2 from the germline V gene are DFQATT and SNEGSKA (reference sequence). This CDR3 contains 14 residues. After removal of 6 bases from V and 8 bases from J, the junction contained 8 bases not matched to a gene. The CDR3 spells CSAGLAGGIYEQFF. The CDR3 DNA, read in part, is TGCAGTGCGGGTCTAGCGGGAGGGATATATGAG.